The rows below give T cell receptor beta chains drawn from one sample of a study of blood T cells in healthy people across ages. TCRdb fed the 5' RACE reads into MiXCR, producing one record per CDR3 protein. The sample has around 1.7 million distinct CDR3 sequences, over 25% seen once; the top ten hold about 7.7%. The source material was blood. The receptors derive from a woman in her twenties or thirties in good health. The CDR3 runs from the conserved cysteine through the conserved F or W. The D gene is left open where the match is weak. Size tells how often a clone was seen (once, few, many) or the class of an expanded clone, and some rows leave it out.

J gene,clone size,D gene,V gene,CDR3 DNA,CDR3 protein
TRBJ1-5,NA,NA,TRBV2,TGTGCCAGCAGTGAAGGGCCGCGCAATCAGCCCCAGCATTTT,CASSEGPRNQPQHF
TRBJ2-4,NA,NA,TRBV3-1,TGTGCCGGCAGCCAACCGGATAAAGGGAACATTCAGTACTTC,CAGSQPDKGNIQYF
TRBJ1-1,NA,NA,TRBV3-1,TGTGCCAGCAGCCAAACGGTAGGGGGGGGCACTGAAGCTTTCTTT,CASSQTVGGGTEAFF
TRBJ1-2,many,NA,TRBV6-5,TGTGCCAGCGGGAAAGGGATCGGCTACACCTTC,CASGKGIGYTF
TRBJ2-1,few,NA,TRBV4-1,TGCGCCAGCAGCCCCTTAGCGGGGACAGAGGATGAGCAGTTCTTC,CASSPLAGTEDEQFF
TRBJ2-1,many,TRBD2,TRBV14,TGTGCCAGCAGCCCAGCGGGACTTATGTACAATGAGCAGTTCTTC,CASSPAGLMYNEQFF
TRBJ2-7,NA,NA,TRBV12-3/TRBV12-4,TGTGCCAGCAGAGGGACGGCCTTCAATGAGCAGTACTTC,CASRGTAFNEQYF
TRBJ2-7,NA,TRBD2,TRBV5-1,TGCGCCAGCAGCTTCGGTCTAGCGGACTTCTACGAGCAGTACTTC,CASSFGLADFYEQYF
TRBJ2-1,NA,TRBD2,TRBV20-1,TGCAGTGCTAGTCACGGGACTAGCGGGGGGTTTGAGCAGTTCTTC,CSASHGTSGGFEQFF
TRBJ1-2,few,NA,TRBV2,TGTGCCAGCAGTGTGAGGACAGCCGATAACTATGGCTACACCTTC,CASSVRTADNYGYTF
TRBJ1-2,few,NA,TRBV12-5,TGTGCTAGTGGGGCCAGGGCGCTCGATACCTATGGCTACACCTTC,CASGARALDTYGYTF
TRBJ1-2,many,NA,TRBV4-1,TGCGCCAGCAGCCAAGACCCCGGAGGCTACACCTTC,CASSQDPGGYTF
TRBJ1-2,many,TRBD1,TRBV7-6,TGTGCCAGCAGCAACTCCGCAGGGGGGGTCTATGGCTACACCTTC,CASSNSAGGVYGYTF
TRBJ2-7,many,TRBD2,TRBV20-1,TGCAGTGCCCAGAGGAGGAGCGGGGGCGACGAGCAGTACTTC,CSAQRRSGGDEQYF
TRBJ1-2,once,NA,TRBV7-6,TGTGCCAGCAACCAACCCGGGCACGGCTATGGCTACACCTTC,CASNQPGHGYGYTF
TRBJ2-1,NA,TRBD1,TRBV6-6,TGTGCCAGCATGCCGGGACAGCTAAATGAGCAGTTCTTC,CASMPGQLNEQFF
TRBJ2-1,few,NA,TRBV20-1,TGCAGTGCTAGGGGACCTGCGAGCTCCTACAATGAGCAGTTCTTC,CSARGPASSYNEQFF
TRBJ2-5,few,NA,TRBV13,TGTGCCAGCAGCTACGGACAGAAAGAGACCCAGTACTTC,CASSYGQKETQYF
TRBJ1-4,NA,NA,TRBV20-1,TGCAGTGCGGCGGGGGGTTCAAGGGGCGTAGAAAAACTGTTTTTT,CSAAGGSRGVEKLFF
TRBJ2-4,NA,NA,TRBV20-1,TGCAGTGCTAGTAAGGCCTACGGAATTTACAATGAGCAGTACTTC,CSASKAYGIYNEQYF
TRBJ2-7,NA,TRBD2,TRBV7-2,TGTGCCAGCAGCTTAGCCCCTAGCGGGAGGGCAGACGAGCAGTACTTC,CASSLAPSGRADEQYF
TRBJ2-1,NA,NA,TRBV29-1,TGCAGCGTTGAAGCACTAGTGGATGAGCAGTTCTTC,CSVEALVDEQFF
TRBJ2-1,few,NA,TRBV19,TGTGCCAGTAGTACTTCCAGGGTGGGAAATGAGCAGTTCTTC,CASSTSRVGNEQFF
TRBJ2-2,NA,NA,TRBV4-1,TGCGCCAGCAGTCCCGGGACTGCCCTAGCCACCGGGGAGCTGTTTTTT,CASSPGTALATGELFF
TRBJ2-3,NA,TRBD1,TRBV5-1,TGCGCCAGCAGCTTGACCACAGGGGGCGGTGCAGATACGCAGTATTTT,CASSLTTGGGADTQYF
TRBJ2-1,NA,NA,TRBV25-1,TGTGCCAGCAGGAGGGCCCCTAGGGATGAGCAGTTCTTC,CASRRAPRDEQFF
TRBJ1-2,NA,NA,TRBV5-5,TGTGCCAGCAGCTCGACACAAGATGGTGGCTACACCTTC,CASSSTQDGGYTF
TRBJ2-5,NA,TRBD2,TRBV6-2/TRBV6-3,TGTGCCAGCAAGGGACTAGCCTTCCAAGAGACCCAGTACTTC,CASKGLAFQETQYF
TRBJ2-1,NA,NA,TRBV7-9,TGTGCCAACAGTCGCAAAAGAGAGCAGCAGTTCTTC,CANSRKREQQFF
TRBJ2-1,NA,TRBD2,TRBV5-1,TGCGCCAGCAGCCCGCATACTAGCGGGGGCCCTATATATTGGTACAATGAGCAGTTCTTC,CASSPHTSGGPIYWYNEQFF
TRBJ2-3,NA,TRBD1,TRBV28,TGTGCCGGGGGACAGGGAGACACAGATACGCAGTATTTT,CAGGQGDTDTQYF
TRBJ2-7,NA,NA,TRBV6-5,TGTGCCAGCAGTTACGAGGGTTTCTACGAGCAGTACTTC,CASSYEGFYEQYF
TRBJ2-6,few,NA,TRBV3-1,TGTGCCAGCAGCCAAGATGCTGGGGCCAACGTCCTGACTTTC,CASSQDAGANVLTF
TRBJ1-5,NA,TRBD1,TRBV20-1,TGCAGTGCTAGAGATCCGGGGACAGGCCGGCCCCAGCATTTT,CSARDPGTGRPQHF
TRBJ1-1,NA,NA,TRBV10-2,TGCGCCAGCAGTGAGTCCCAGAACACTGAAGCTTTCTTT,CASSESQNTEAFF
TRBJ1-2,NA,NA,TRBV24-1,TGTACCACCAGTGATTTCCCTAACGAGGGCTACACCTTC,CTTSDFPNEGYTF
TRBJ2-1,once,TRBD2,TRBV3-1,TGTGCCAGCAGCCGGGCTAGCGGGGGCAACAATGAGCAGTTCTTC,CASSRASGGNNEQFF
TRBJ2-7,NA,NA,TRBV5-1,TGCGTCAGCAGCGAGGGTGGGGGGGACAATGAGCAGTACTTC,CVSSEGGGDNEQYF
TRBJ1-5,NA,TRBD1,TRBV2,TGTGCCGGCGGGACAGGGTTTGATCAGCCCCAGCATTTT,CAGGTGFDQPQHF
TRBJ2-1,few,NA,TRBV7-9,TGTGCCAGCAGCGATAACCGTGGACTTGGGGAGCAGTTCTTC,CASSDNRGLGEQFF
TRBJ2-1,few,TRBD1,TRBV4-3,TGCGCCAGCAGCCTATACACTTACAGGGGGGATGAGCAGTTCTTC,CASSLYTYRGDEQFF
TRBJ2-1,few,TRBD2,TRBV11-2,TGTGCCAGCAGCGAGACTAGCGGGAGGGCCTGGTCTGAGCAGTTCTTC,CASSETSGRAWSEQFF
TRBJ2-7,few,TRBD2,TRBV7-3,TGTGCCAGCAGCCCCGACGGGGGGGCCTCCTACGAGCAGTACTTC,CASSPDGGASYEQYF
TRBJ2-3,few,NA,TRBV15,TGTGCCACCAGCAGCCTCGGGGGTACTAGCACAGATACGCAGTATTTT,CATSSLGGTSTDTQYF
TRBJ1-4,NA,TRBD1,TRBV7-2,TGTGCCAGCAGCTTATTCCCCGGGACAGGCAATGAAAAACTGTTTTTT,CASSLFPGTGNEKLFF
TRBJ2-7,few,NA,TRBV27,TGTGCCAGCAGTTCCTCCTGGGGGACGGGCGACTACGAGCAGTACTTC,CASSSSWGTGDYEQYF
TRBJ2-1,many,TRBD2,TRBV29-1,TGCAGGGCCAGCGGGAGCGCTTACTATGAGCAGTTCTTC,CRASGSAYYEQFF
TRBJ2-1,NA,TRBD2,TRBV20-1,TGCAGTGCTAGATCGGGCGGGGGAGACTACAATGAGCAGTTCTTC,CSARSGGGDYNEQFF